Listed below are T cell receptor beta chains from one sample, sequenced in a study of T cell responses to AZD1222 COVID-19 vaccine. The table came from immunoSEQ multiplex PCR; TCRdb's copy has only in-frame clones and leaves some out. Of 80,000 or so clones listed, approximately 90% are singletons. Sequencing used peripheral blood, obtained on day 0 of AZD1222 vaccination. The receptors shown here come from an adult in good health. Both conserved end residues are part of each CDR3. The D gene is left open where the match is weak. For some rows the clone size is stated as once, few or many, or as a class when expanded; others skip it.

. TRBJ2-5 TRBV5-1 . TGCGCCAGCAGCGGAGGGACAGTAGAGACCCAGTACTTC CASSGGTVETQYF
. TRBJ1-2 TRBV4-2 . TGTGCCAGCAGCCAGACAGAATCCTATGGCTACACCTTC CASSQTESYGYTF
TRBD2 TRBJ2-1 TRBV6-2/TRBV6-3 . TGTGCCAGCAGATACACCCTAGCGGGAGGGCTCGGTGAGCAGTTCTTC CASRYTLAGGLGEQFF
TRBD1 TRBJ1-1 TRBV18 . TGTGCCAGCTCACCAGGACAGGTCTACACTGAAGCTTTCTTT CASSPGQVYTEAFF
TRBD2 TRBJ2-3 TRBV6-5 . TGTGCCAGCAATAGCGGGAGACGGGGTACGCAGTATTTT CASNSGRRGTQYF
. TRBJ1-1 TRBV6-5 . TGTGCCAGCAGCTTTAGGGAGGGGGTAAACACTGAAGCTTTCTTT CASSFREGVNTEAFF
. TRBJ2-2 TRBV10-3 . TGTGCCATCAGGTCCGGGGCGAACACCGGGGAGCTGTTTTTT CAIRSGANTGELFF
TRBD1 TRBJ2-3 TRBV7-3 . TGTGCCAGCAGCTCGACAGGGATGCGGGATACGCAGTATTTT CASSSTGMRDTQYF
. TRBJ1-1 TRBV30 . TGTGCCTGGAGTGTACCCCCCGGTGGCCCGGCGAACACTGAAGCTTTCTTT CAWSVPPGGPANTEAFF
. TRBJ1-4 TRBV6-5 . TGTGCCAGCAGTTACTCGAACTACGGCCCTGGGGAAAAACTGTTTTTT CASSYSNYGPGEKLFF
TRBD1 TRBJ1-2 TRBV18 . TGTGCCAGCTCACCATCTGGTTCCGGACAGGGGAGCTATGGCTACACCTTC CASSPSGSGQGSYGYTF
. TRBJ1-2 TRBV18 few TGTGCCAGCTCACCAAATAAGGGGAACTATGGCTACACCTTC CASSPNKGNYGYTF
. TRBJ2-1 TRBV4-1 . TGCGCCAGCAGCCAAGATCCATCCCGCTCCTACAATGAGCAGTTCTTC CASSQDPSRSYNEQFF
. TRBJ1-6 TRBV29-1 . TGCAGCGTTGACGAGGGGCGCGGTTCACCCCTCCACTTT CSVDEGRGSPLHF
. TRBJ2-6 TRBV9 . TGTGCCAGCAGCGTATCCGGACACCGCTCTGGGGCCAACGTCCTGACTTTC CASSVSGHRSGANVLTF
TRBD2 TRBJ2-7 TRBV30 . TGTGCCTGGAGTGGAGGACTAGACTACGAGCAGTACTTC CAWSGGLDYEQYF
. TRBJ1-2 TRBV14 . TGTGCCAGCAGCCAAGTACAGGGCTATGGCTACACCTTC CASSQVQGYGYTF
. TRBJ2-3 TRBV6-5 . TGTGCCAGCAGCCACGTGGATACGCAGTATTTT CASSHVDTQYF
. TRBJ2-1 TRBV4-1 . TGCGCCAGCAGCCTTTCGCCCCGGGAGTCCGCCTACAATGAGCAGTTCTTC CASSLSPRESAYNEQFF
. TRBJ1-5 TRBV6-5 . TGTGCCAGCACCTTGGGGGGGTGGGAAAATCAGCCCCAGCATTTT CASTLGGWENQPQHF
. TRBJ1-1 TRBV7-2 . TGTGCCAGCAGCTTAGTCCAGGGGCGCACTGAAGCTTTCTTT CASSLVQGRTEAFF
TRBD1 TRBJ2-5 TRBV7-3 . TGTGCCAGCAGCCGGGGACAGTTGGTGGAGACCCAGTACTTC CASSRGQLVETQYF
. TRBJ1-3 TRBV29-1 . TGCAGCGCCCACGACAACAACTCTGGAAACACCATATATTTT CSAHDNNSGNTIYF
TRBD2 TRBJ2-1 TRBV11-3 . TGTGCCAGCAGCCTCGCGGGGGGTGCTGAGCAGTTCTTC CASSLAGGAEQFF
TRBD1 TRBJ1-4 TRBV4-2 . TGTGCCAGCAGCCAAGGGTGGAAGGGGGCGCCTAATGAAAAACTGTTTTTT CASSQGWKGAPNEKLFF
TRBD1 TRBJ2-7 TRBV10-3 . TGTGCCATCAGTGACATACGGACAGGGAACGAGCAGTACTTC CAISDIRTGNEQYF
TRBD2 TRBJ2-1 TRBV15 . TGTGCCGCGGGACTAGCGGGAGGCTATGAGCAGTTCTTC CAAGLAGGYEQFF
TRBD2 TRBJ2-1 TRBV11-3 . TGTGCCAGCAGCGTCGGGACTAGCGGGAGTCTCAATGAGCAGTTCTTC CASSVGTSGSLNEQFF
TRBD1 TRBJ2-7 TRBV30 . TGTGCCTGGAGCCGACAGGGGACCGAGCAGTACTTC CAWSRQGTEQYF
TRBD1 TRBJ1-2 TRBV11-2 once TGTGCCAGCAGCCAAACAACAGGGGTGGGCTATGGCTACACCTTC CASSQTTGVGYGYTF
. TRBJ2-1 TRBV18 . TGTGCCAGCTCACCCACTGTAGCCAGCTCCTACAATGAGCAGTTCTTC CASSPTVASSYNEQFF
. TRBJ2-5 TRBV29-1 . TGCAGCGGGGGAGGACAGCAAGAGACCCAGTACTTC CSGGGQQETQYF
TRBD2 TRBJ2-3 TRBV3-1/TRBV3-2 . TGTGCCAGCAGCTTAAGGCAGCGGGAGGTCACAGATACGCAGTATTTT CASSLRQREVTDTQYF
. TRBJ1-1 TRBV9 few TGTGCCAGCAGCGCCTCGGGGGCGGGGGGAGCTTTCTTT CASSASGAGGAFF
. TRBJ2-3 TRBV4-3 . TGCGCCAGCAGCCAAGGGACAGACCACGGTACGCAGTATTTT CASSQGTDHGTQYF
. TRBJ1-6 TRBV4-1 . TGCGCCAGCAGCCAAGAAGGGAGGGGACAATATTCACCCCTCCACTTT CASSQEGRGQYSPLHF
. TRBJ2-5 TRBV19 . TGTGCCAGTAGTCCCGGGCTCGGGGAGACCCAGTACTTC CASSPGLGETQYF
. TRBJ1-2 TRBV14 . TGTGCCAGCAGCCAAGGTTCGTGGACCTCCCGGGATGGCTACACCTTC CASSQGSWTSRDGYTF
. TRBJ1-2 TRBV30 . TGTGCCTGGAGTGTAATCAGAGGCGCGCGTGGCTACACCTTC CAWSVIRGARGYTF
. TRBJ1-1 TRBV10-3 . TGTGCCATCAGTGAGGGACAGCAGAACACTGAAGCTTTCTTT CAISEGQQNTEAFF
. TRBJ2-5 TRBV19 . TGTGCCAGTAGTCTTCCGGGACAGACTAGACAAGAGACCCAGTACTTC CASSLPGQTRQETQYF
. TRBJ1-1 TRBV19 once TGTGCCAGTAGTAGATCCCAGGGTATTTCTGAAGCTTTCTTT CASSRSQGISEAFF
. TRBJ1-5 TRBV19 . TGTGCCAGTAGGATACGCAATCAGCCCCAGCATTTT CASRIRNQPQHF
TRBD1 TRBJ1-6 TRBV5-1 once TGCGCCAGCAGTGCACGGGACAGCTATAATTCACCCCTCCACTTT CASSARDSYNSPLHF
. TRBJ2-5 TRBV25-1 . TGTGCCAGCAGTGAATGGGCCCAAGAGACCCAGTACTTC CASSEWAQETQYF
. TRBJ1-2 TRBV5-1 . TGCGCCAGCAGCTTGGATGAGGGGACGTACTATGGCTACACCTTC CASSLDEGTYYGYTF
. TRBJ1-1 TRBV24-1 . TGTGCCACCAGCAAGCGAAAACTTGGGACTGAAGCTTTCTTT CATSKRKLGTEAFF
. TRBJ1-5 TRBV30 . TGTGCCTGGAGTGTAGGAAGCAATCAGCCCCAGCATTTT CAWSVGSNQPQHF
TRBD1 TRBJ1-2 TRBV19 . TGTGCCAGTATTTCACAGGGGAGGAACTATGGCTACACCTTC CASISQGRNYGYTF